This T cell receptor (beta chain) was identified during a study of blood T cell repertoires in COVID-19. Turning to the study itself: Acute-phase and convalescent COVID-19 samples originated in the United States, Italy and Spain. PBMCs, B-cell-depleted T cells, or T cells provided the cDNA or gDNA that made up the material.

The CDR3 loop spans 15 amino acids. V was trimmed by 2 bases and J by 1 base, leaving 10 bases between them. Germline V gives CDR1 LGHDT, CDR2 YNNKEL (reference sequence). Original processing methods: Quantification of nucleated cells was approximated via reference gene primer amplification. Clones were read by immunoSEQ multiplex PCR, and TCRdb kept only the in-frame ones, dropping some. D and trimming come from the DNA, and the V and J calls and clone size come from that table. The sample has over 150,000 clones, 90% to 95% seen once. The sequence derives from a man aged 50-60 years with acute or convalescent COVID-19. The specimen sequenced was peripheral blood. The chain is built from TRBV3-1 (or the pseudogene TRBV3-2) and TRBJ2-3; D is undetermined. The CDR3 spells CASSQLQTGTDTQYF. CDR3 DNA: TGTGCCAGCAGCCAACTCCAAACTGGCACAGATACGCAGTATTTT.